Presented here are 21 T cell receptor beta chains from one specimen sequenced in a study of T cell responses to AZD1222 COVID-19 vaccine. TCRdb's copy holds only in-frame clones and misses some; the assay was immunoSEQ multiplex PCR. The sample includes 90,000 to 95,000 clones, just over 90% of them seen just once. This sample comprised peripheral blood, obtained on day 0 of AZD1222 vaccination. Source of these receptors: an adult in good health.

This clone has a single count. This chain uses TRBV29-1 with TRBJ2-3; unclear D gene. The CDR3 covers 12 residues. Looked up from germline, CDR1 is SQVTM and CDR2 is ANQGSEA. Trimming took 2 bases from V and 0 from J, leaving 3 bases between them. The CDR3 region has the DNA TGCAGCGTTGAACAGAGCACAGATACGCAGTATTTT. The encoded protein is CSVEQSTDTQYF.

The chain employs TRBV19 and TRBJ1-4; 7 nucleotides line up with TRBD1. Germline CDR1 is LNHDA and CDR2 is SQIVND (reference sequence). V lost 1 base to trimming and J lost 12 bases; unmatched junction nucleotides: 2. This CDR3 is built from 12 residues. The CDR3 reads CASSIARGQLFF. The CDR3 region has the DNA TGTGCCAGTAGTATAGCAAGGGGGCAACTGTTTTTT.

The chain carries TRBV19 and TRBJ2-1, with D tentatively TRBD1 or TRBD2 (6 bases each). CDR1 and CDR2 (germline): LNHDA, SQIVND (reference sequence). V was pared by 9 bases and J by 7 bases, with 19 bases between. This CDR3 has 14 amino acids. As DNA, the CDR3 is TGTGCCAGCTTTAGTGGGGGGCTGGGGAATGAGCAGTTCTTC. Its protein product is CASFSGGLGNEQFF.

This sequence joins TRBV18 and TRBJ1-2; unclear D gene. Germline-derived CDR1 and CDR2 are KGHSH and LQKENI. V lost 3 bases and J 2 bases, leaving 7 bases between the germline ends. CDR3 size: 13 residues. Here the CDR3 reads CASSPAENYGYTF. The CDR3 DNA is TGTGCCAGCTCACCGGCGGAGAACTATGGCTACACCTTC.

The gene calls are TRBV10-3 and TRBJ1-3; D gene ambiguous. This CDR3 has 13 amino acids. With 6 bases removed from V and 0 bases from J, the gap between germline ends came to 6 bases. The V gene's germline CDR1 is ENHRY and CDR2 SYGVKD. The CDR3: CAIRAGSGNTIYF. As DNA, the CDR3 is TGTGCCATCAGGGCGGGCTCTGGAAACACCATATATTTT.

The rearrangement uses TRBV3-1 (or the pseudogene TRBV3-2) and TRBJ1-6, with a tentative D call TRBD1 (6 bases). The CDR3 totals 15 residues. Trimming stripped 5 bases from V and 9 bases from J, with 17 bases between. Germline V lookup: CDR1 LGHDT, CDR2 YNNKEL (reference sequence). CDR3 coding DNA: TGTGCCAGCAGCTTAGAACAGGGTTATTCTTCACCCCTCCACTTT. It yields the protein CASSLEQGYSSPLHF.

CDR3 DNA: TGCGCCAGCAGCCAACAGGGGATGGCTAATGAAAAACTGTTTTTT. This translates into CASSQQGMANEKLFF. J is TRBJ1-4 and V is TRBV4-1, with D tentatively TRBD1 (6 bases). The CDR3 loop spans 15 amino acids. With 2 bases removed from V and 3 bases from J, the gap between germline ends came to 10 bases. CDR1 and CDR2 from the germline V gene are MGHRA and YSYEKL.

V is TRBV29-1 and J is TRBJ2-1; 7 positions match TRBD2. Trimming removed 8 bases from V and 4 bases from J; junction bases left unmatched: 11. The CDR3 sequence is 14 residues long. Per the germline V gene, CDR1 is SQVTM and CDR2 is ANQGSEA. The CDR3 DNA sequence: TGCAGCACAATGACCCCCGGGGGGTACAATGAGCAGTTCTTC. Amino acids: CSTMTPGGYNEQFF.

This clone was found a few times. The chain carries TRBV27 and TRBJ2-3, with TRBD2 matching 10 bases. Germline trimming cut 0 bases from V and 13 bases from J; bases unmatched to any gene: 13. This CDR3 contains 16 residues. Germline V CDR1 and CDR2: MNHEY, SMNVEV (reference sequence). The CDR3 coding sequence is TGTGCCAGCAGTTTATCGATCACACACCTAGCGGGGGATGAGTATTTT. Translated: CASSLSITHLAGDEYF.

The genes are TRBV5-4 and TRBJ2-3, with D unclear. CDR1 is SGHNT and CDR2 is YYREEE in the germline V gene (reference sequence). The length of the CDR3 is 13 residues. Between the trimmed V and J ends, which lost 0 bases and 0 bases, there was a span of 2 bases. DNA for the CDR3: TGTGCCAGCAGCTTGGACAGCACAGATACGCAGTATTTT. Translating gives CASSLDSTDTQYF. Complete variable domain (other parts from reference TRBV5-4 and TRBJ2-3): ETGVTQSPTHLIKTRGQQVTLRCSSQSGHNTVSWYQQALGQGPQFIFQYYREEENGRGNFPPRFSGLQFPNYSSELNVNALELDDSALYLCASSLDSTDTQYFGPGTRLTVL.

The rearrangement joins TRBV6-5 to TRBJ2-2, with D hard to call. There are 13 residues in the CDR3. CDR1 and CDR2 from the germline V gene are MNHEY and SVGAGI. V lost 6 bases to trimming and J lost 3 bases, with 8 bases between them. The CDR3 DNA is TGTGCCAGCAGCCTCGGACACACCGGGGAGCTGTTTTTT. Protein sequence: CASSLGHTGELFF.

The chain carries TRBV28 and TRBJ1-1; TRBD1 matches at 9 bases. V trimming: 7 bases; J trimming: 4 bases; junction bases outside the gene matches: 7. Germline V lookup: CDR1 MDHEN, CDR2 SYDVKM. This CDR3 spans 14 amino acids. CDR3 sequence (DNA): TGTGCCAGCAACCAACAGGGGGCGGTCACTGAAGCTTTCTTT. This translates into CASNQQGAVTEAFF.

The chain has TRBV7-8 and TRBJ2-2, with 7 bases that match TRBD1. CDR3 length: 16 residues. V was clipped by 5 bases and J by 0 bases; unmatched bases: 6. CDR1 is SGHVS and CDR2 is FQNEAQ in the germline V gene. The CDR3: CASSRATGANTGELFF. CDR3 coding DNA: TGTGCCAGCAGCCGAGCCACAGGGGCGAACACCGGGGAGCTGTTTTTT.

This chain joins TRBV14 and TRBJ1-1; D gene uncertain. Trimming cost V 2 bases and J 10 bases, with 14 bases left between them. The CDR3 covers 13 residues. Looked up from germline, CDR1 is SGHDN and CDR2 is FVKESK. The CDR3 reads CASSQRVWGTAFF. Written as DNA, the CDR3 is TGTGCCAGCAGCCAAAGAGTCTGGGGAACAGCTTTCTTT.

The sample holds one count of this clone. This chain links TRBV6-5 with TRBJ2-3; 9 bases line up with TRBD2. The germline V gene encodes CDR1 MNHEY and CDR2 SVGAGI. V lost 2 bases, J lost 3 bases, and 3 bases stayed unmatched. The CDR3 covers 15 residues. This CDR3 reads CASSYDLAGTDTQYF. CDR3 sequence (DNA): TGTGCCAGCAGTTACGACCTAGCGGGGACAGATACGCAGTATTTT.

CDR3 in amino acids: CAISESGPSGANVLTF. As DNA, the CDR3 is TGTGCCATCAGTGAGTCCGGTCCCTCTGGGGCCAACGTCCTGACTTTC. The J gene is TRBJ2-6, the V gene TRBV10-3; no clear D. V was cut by 0 bases and J by 0 bases, with 6 bases left in between. Germline V gene lookup returns CDR1 ENHRY and CDR2 SYGVKD. The CDR3 covers 16 residues.

The rearrangement joins TRBV30 to TRBJ1-5; D may be TRBD1 (6 bases). Trimming removed 4 bases from V and 1 base from J, with 14 bases in between. The CDR3 runs to 15 residues. Per germline, CDR1 GTSNPN and CDR2 SVGIG (reference sequence). CDR3 residues: CAWMRAGESNQPQHF. The CDR3 nucleotides are TGTGCCTGGATGAGGGCAGGGGAGAGCAATCAGCCCCAGCATTTT.

This rearrangement joins TRBV28 to TRBJ2-7; the D is unclear. CDR3 size: 13 residues. Trimming removed 2 bases from V and 2 bases from J, with 7 bases in between. Germline assignment: CDR1 MDHEN and CDR2 SYDVKM. The DNA of the CDR3 is TGTGCCAGCAGTTTAGGGCCAACCTACGAGCAGTACTTC. This encodes CASSLGPTYEQYF.

The CDR3 spells CVKTFSNYGYTF. The CDR3 region has the DNA TGTGTCAAAACCTTCTCTAACTATGGCTACACCTTC. The gene calls are TRBV7-9 and TRBJ1-2; unclear D gene. The germline CDR1 and CDR2 sequences are SEHNR and FQNEAQ (reference sequence). CDR3 size: 12 residues. Looking up the rest from reference TRBV7-9 and TRBJ1-2 gives the full variable domain: DTGVSQNPRHKITKRGQNVTFRCDPISEHNRLYWYRQTLGQGPEFLTYFQNEAQLEKSRLLSDRFSAERPKGSFSTLEIQRTEQGDSAMYLCVKTFSNYGYTFGSGTRLTVV.

The chain has TRBV6-1 and TRBJ1-2; weak D call: TRBD1 (5 bases). The CDR3 has 14 residues. Germline-derived CDR1 and CDR2 are MNHNS and SASEGT. V gave up 1 base and J gave up 7 bases, with 13 bases separating them. DNA for the CDR3: TGTGCCAGCAGTGAAGGGGGGAACGGGGGTGGCTACACCTTC. Its translation: CASSEGGNGGGYTF.

V usage is TRBV2 and J usage is TRBJ2-5, with D possibly TRBD1 on 5 matching bases. This CDR3 is built from 13 residues. Germline V gene sequence: CDR1 SNHLY, CDR2 FYNNEI. The V end lost 4 bases, the J end lost 4 bases, and 10 bases lay between the germline ends. The CDR3 here is CASSVRVIETQYF. DNA for the CDR3: TGTGCCAGCAGTGTCAGGGTGATAGAGACCCAGTACTTC.